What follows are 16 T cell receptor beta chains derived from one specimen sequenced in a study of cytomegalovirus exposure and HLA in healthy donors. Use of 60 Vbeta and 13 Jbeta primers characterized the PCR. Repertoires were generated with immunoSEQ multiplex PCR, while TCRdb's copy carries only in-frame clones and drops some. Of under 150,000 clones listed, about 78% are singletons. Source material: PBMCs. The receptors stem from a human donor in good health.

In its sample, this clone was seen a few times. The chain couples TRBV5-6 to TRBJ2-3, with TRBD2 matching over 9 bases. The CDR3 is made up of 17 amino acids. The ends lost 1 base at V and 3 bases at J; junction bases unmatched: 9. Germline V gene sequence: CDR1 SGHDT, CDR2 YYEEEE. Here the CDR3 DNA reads TGTGCCAGCAGCTTGTACTTGCGGCTAGCGGGAACAGATACGCAGTATTTT. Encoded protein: CASSLYLRLAGTDTQYF. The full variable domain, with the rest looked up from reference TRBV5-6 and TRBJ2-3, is DAGVTQSPTHLIKTRGQQVTLRCSPKSGHDTVSWYQQALGQGPQFIFQYYEEEERQRGNFPDRFSGHQFPNYSSELNVNALLLGDSALYLCASSLYLRLAGTDTQYFGPGTRLTVL.

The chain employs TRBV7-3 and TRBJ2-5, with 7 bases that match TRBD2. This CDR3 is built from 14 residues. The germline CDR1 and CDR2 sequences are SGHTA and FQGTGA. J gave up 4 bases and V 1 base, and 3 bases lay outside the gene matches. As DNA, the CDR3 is TGTGCCAGCAGCTTAAGGGGGGGAGGAGAGACCCAGTACTTC. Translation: CASSLRGGGETQYF. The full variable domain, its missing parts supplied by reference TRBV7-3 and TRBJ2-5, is GAGVSQTPSNKVTEKGKYVELRCDPISGHTALYWYRQSLGQGPEFLIYFQGTGAADDSGLPNDRFFAVRPEGSVSTLKIQRTERGDSAVYLCASSLRGGGETQYFGPGTRLLVL.

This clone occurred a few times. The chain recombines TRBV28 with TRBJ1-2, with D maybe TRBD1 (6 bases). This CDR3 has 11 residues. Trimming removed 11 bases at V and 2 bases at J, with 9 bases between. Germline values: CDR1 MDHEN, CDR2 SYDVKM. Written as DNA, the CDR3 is TGTGCCGGTGGACAGAACTATGGCTACACCTTC. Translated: CAGGQNYGYTF.

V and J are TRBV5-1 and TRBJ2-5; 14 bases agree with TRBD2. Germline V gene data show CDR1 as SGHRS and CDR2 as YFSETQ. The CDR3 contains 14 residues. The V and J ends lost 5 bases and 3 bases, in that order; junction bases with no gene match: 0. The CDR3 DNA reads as TGCGCCAGCAGGGGACTAGCGGGGGAAGAGACCCAGTACTTC. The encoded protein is CASRGLAGEETQYF.

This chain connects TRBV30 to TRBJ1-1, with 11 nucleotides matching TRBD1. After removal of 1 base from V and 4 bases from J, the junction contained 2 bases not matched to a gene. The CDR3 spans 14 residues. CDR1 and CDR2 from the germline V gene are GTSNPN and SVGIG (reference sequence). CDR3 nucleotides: TGTGCCTGGAGTGCCGGGACAGGGGGCACTGAAGCTTTCTTT. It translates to CAWSAGTGGTEAFF.

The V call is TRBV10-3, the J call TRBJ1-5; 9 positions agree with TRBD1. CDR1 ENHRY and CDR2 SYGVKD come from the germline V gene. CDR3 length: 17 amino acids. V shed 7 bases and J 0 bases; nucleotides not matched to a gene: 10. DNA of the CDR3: TGTGCCATCAAGGGACAGGGTCGGGGATATAGCAATCAGCCCCAGCATTTT. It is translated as CAIKGQGRGYSNQPQHF.

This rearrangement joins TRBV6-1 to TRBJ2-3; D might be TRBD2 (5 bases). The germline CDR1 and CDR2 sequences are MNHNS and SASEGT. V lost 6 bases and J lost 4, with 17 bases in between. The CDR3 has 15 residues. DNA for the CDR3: TGTGCCAGCAGGAGGGCAGCCACAACGGCAGATACGCAGTATTTT. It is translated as CASRRAATTADTQYF.

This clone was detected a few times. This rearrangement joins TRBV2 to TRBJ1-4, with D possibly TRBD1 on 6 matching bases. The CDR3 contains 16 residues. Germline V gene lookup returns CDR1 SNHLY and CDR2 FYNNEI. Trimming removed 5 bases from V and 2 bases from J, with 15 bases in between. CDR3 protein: CASSRGWSRTNEKLFF. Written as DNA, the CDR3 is TGTGCCAGCAGTAGGGGGTGGAGCAGGACTAATGAAAAACTGTTTTTT.

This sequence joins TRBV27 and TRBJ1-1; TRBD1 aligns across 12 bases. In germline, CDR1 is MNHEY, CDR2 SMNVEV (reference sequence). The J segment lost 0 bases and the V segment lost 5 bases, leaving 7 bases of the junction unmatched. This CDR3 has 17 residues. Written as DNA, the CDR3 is TGTGCCAGCAGTACGCGGGACAGGGGGCCTTTGAACACTGAAGCTTTCTTT. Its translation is CASSTRDRGPLNTEAFF.

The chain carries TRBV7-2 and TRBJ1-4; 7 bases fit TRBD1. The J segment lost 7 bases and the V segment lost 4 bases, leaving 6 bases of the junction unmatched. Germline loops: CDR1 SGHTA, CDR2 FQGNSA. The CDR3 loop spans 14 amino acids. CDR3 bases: TGTGCCAGCAGCTCCAGGGGGTTTTTTGAAAAACTGTTTTTT. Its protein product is CASSSRGFFEKLFF.

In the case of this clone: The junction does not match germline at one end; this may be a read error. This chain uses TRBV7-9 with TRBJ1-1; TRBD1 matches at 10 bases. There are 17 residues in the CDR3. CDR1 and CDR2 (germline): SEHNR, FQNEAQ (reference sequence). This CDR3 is CSSSHVLDRGFWTEAFF. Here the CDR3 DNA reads TGTTCCAGCAGCCATGTCTTGGACAGGGGGTTTTGGACTGAAGCTTTCTTT.

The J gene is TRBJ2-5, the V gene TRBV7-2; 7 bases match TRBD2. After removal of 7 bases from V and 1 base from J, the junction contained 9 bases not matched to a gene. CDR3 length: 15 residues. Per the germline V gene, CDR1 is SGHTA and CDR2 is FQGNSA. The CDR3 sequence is CASTTRPSGQETQYF. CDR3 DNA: TGTGCCAGCACCACCCGGCCTAGCGGCCAAGAGACCCAGTACTTC. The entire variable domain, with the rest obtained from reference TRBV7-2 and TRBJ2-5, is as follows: GAGVSQSPSNKVTEKGKDVELRCDPISGHTALYWYRQSLGQGLEFLIYFQGNSAPDKSGLPSDRFSAERTGGSVSTLTIQRTQQEDSAVYLCASTTRPSGQETQYFGPGTRLLVL.

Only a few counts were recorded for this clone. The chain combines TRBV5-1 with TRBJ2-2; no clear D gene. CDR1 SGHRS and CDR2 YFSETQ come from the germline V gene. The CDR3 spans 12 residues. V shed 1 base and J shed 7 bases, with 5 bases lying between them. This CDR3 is CASSLSYGELFF. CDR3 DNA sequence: TGCGCCAGCAGCTTGTCCTACGGGGAGCTGTTTTTT.

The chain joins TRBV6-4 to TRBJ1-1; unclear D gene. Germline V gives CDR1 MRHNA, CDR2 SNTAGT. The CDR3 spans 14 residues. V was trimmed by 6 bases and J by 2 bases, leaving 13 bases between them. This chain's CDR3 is CASRIGRANTEAFF. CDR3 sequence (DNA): TGTGCCAGCAGGATAGGGCGGGCAAACACTGAAGCTTTCTTT.

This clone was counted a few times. The CDR3 spells CASSLVRGFTDTQYF. Here the CDR3 DNA reads TGTGCCAGCAGCTTAGTGAGGGGGTTCACAGATACGCAGTATTTT. The genes are TRBV7-2 and TRBJ2-3, with D possibly TRBD1 on 6 matching bases. CDR1 is SGHTA, CDR2 FQGNSA, per germline. This CDR3 contains 15 residues. V lost 1 base to trimming and J lost 2 bases, with 10 bases between them.

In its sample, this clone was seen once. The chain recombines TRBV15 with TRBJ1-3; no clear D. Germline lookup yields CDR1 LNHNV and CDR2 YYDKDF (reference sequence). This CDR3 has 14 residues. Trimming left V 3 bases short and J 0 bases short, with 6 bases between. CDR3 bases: TGTGCCACCAGCAGGGGAGGCTCTGGAAACACCATATATTTT. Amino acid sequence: CATSRGGSGNTIYF.